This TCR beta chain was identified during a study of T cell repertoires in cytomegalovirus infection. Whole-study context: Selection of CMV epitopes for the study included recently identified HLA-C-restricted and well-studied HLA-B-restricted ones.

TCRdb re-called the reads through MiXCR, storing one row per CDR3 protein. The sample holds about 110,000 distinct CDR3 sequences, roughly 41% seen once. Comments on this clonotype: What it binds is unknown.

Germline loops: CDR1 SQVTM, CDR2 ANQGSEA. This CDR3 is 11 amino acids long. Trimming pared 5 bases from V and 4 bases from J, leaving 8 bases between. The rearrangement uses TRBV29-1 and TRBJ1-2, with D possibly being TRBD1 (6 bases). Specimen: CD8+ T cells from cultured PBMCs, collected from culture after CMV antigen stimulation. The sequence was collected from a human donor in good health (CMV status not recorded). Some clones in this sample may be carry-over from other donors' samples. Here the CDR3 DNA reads TGCAGCGTTCGGGACATCTATGGCTACACCTTC. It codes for CSVRDIYGYTF.